This record looks at one T cell receptor (beta chain) sequence and its context. No antigen is known for it. Clones were sequenced by immunoSEQ multiplex PCR, and TCRdb holds only the in-frame ones, with some missing. Of about 48,000 clones listed, just over 85% are singletons. This entry is derived from a study of T cell responses to AZD1222 COVID-19 vaccine. The germline V and J ends were trimmed by 3 bases and 6 bases, with 8 bases remaining between them. There are 12 residues in the CDR3. Germline-derived CDR1 and CDR2 are SQVTM and ANQGSEA. Notes on the study in general: Spike-specific TCR breadth and depth grew following two AZD1222 doses. The donor group comprised mostly white British people and more females; the analysis possibly underestimated clonal diversity. CD4 TCRs covered the whole spike, strongest at regions 160-218 and 743-854. There were repertoire samples only from the period after the peak T cell response.

This TCR was recovered from an adult who received the AZD1222 COVID-19 vaccine. The sequencing here drew on peripheral blood, taken 28 days after the second AZD1222 dose. This chain links TRBV29-1 with TRBJ1-4, with D unclear. DNA of the CDR3: TGCAGCGTTGACCCCGGGGATGAAAAACTGTTTTTT. Amino acids: CSVDPGDEKLFF.